This TCR beta chain was sequenced in a study of blood T cell repertoires in COVID-19. At the level of the study: The samples span acute and convalescent COVID-19 from the United States, Italy and Spain. PBMCs, B-cell-depleted T cells, or T cells provided the cDNA or gDNA that made up the material.

CDR3 length: 15 amino acids. V was shortened by 2 bases and J by 0 bases, with 12 bases between the two germline ends. Germline loops: CDR1 SGHNT, CDR2 YYREEE (reference sequence). Original data processing: Amplifying reference gene primers gave estimates of nucleated cell counts. Measured with immunoSEQ multiplex PCR; TCRdb has only the in-frame clones, and not every one. That table supplies the V and J calls and clone size; D and trimming were determined from the DNA. The sample gives nearly 70,000 clones, approximately 80% of which show up once; around 10% is in the top ten. The specimen was peripheral blood. This TCR was sampled from a woman aged 80 or over with acute or convalescent COVID-19. The genes are TRBV5-4 and TRBJ2-7, with D unresolved. CDR3 DNA sequence: TGTGCCAGCAGCTTTGGTCAGGCAAGCTCCTACGAGCAGTACTTC. Its protein product is CASSFGQASSYEQYF.